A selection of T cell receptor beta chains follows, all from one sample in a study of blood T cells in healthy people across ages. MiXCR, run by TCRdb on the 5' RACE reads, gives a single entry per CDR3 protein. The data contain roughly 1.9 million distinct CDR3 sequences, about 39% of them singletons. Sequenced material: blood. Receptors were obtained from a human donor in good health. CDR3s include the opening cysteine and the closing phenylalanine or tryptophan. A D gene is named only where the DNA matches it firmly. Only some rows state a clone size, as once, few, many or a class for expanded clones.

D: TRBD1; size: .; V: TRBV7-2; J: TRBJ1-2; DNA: TGTGCCAGCGGCTCCGGGACAGGGCTTTATGGCTACACCTTC; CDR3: CASGSGTGLYGYTF
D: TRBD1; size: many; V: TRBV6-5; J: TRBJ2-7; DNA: TGTGCCAGCAGAGATTCAGGGGGCCTCTACGAGCAGTACTTC; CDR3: CASRDSGGLYEQYF
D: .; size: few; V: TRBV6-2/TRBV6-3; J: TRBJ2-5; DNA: TGTGCCAGCAGACACAGGGTGCAAGAGACCCAGTACTTC; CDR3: CASRHRVQETQYF
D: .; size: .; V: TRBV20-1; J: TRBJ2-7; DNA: TGCAGTGCTCATGGGCCGGGGGTCTACGAGCAGTACTTC; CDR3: CSAHGPGVYEQYF
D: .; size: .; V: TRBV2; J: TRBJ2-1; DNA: TGTGCCAGCAGTGAATACAGGAGAAGGAATGAGCAGTTCTTC; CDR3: CASSEYRRRNEQFF
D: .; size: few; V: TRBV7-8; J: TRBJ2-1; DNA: TGTGCCAGCAGCTTAGCGAGCAGAGGTGAGCAGTTCTTC; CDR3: CASSLASRGEQFF
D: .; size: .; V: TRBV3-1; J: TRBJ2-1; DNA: TGTGCCAGCAGCCAACAGCTGGGGACTGGCGGGGTTTTCAATGAGCAGTTCTTC; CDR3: CASSQQLGTGGVFNEQFF
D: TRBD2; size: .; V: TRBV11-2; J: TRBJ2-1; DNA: TGTGCCAGTTTAGCGGGGGGATCTCAGTGGAATGAGCAGTTCTTC; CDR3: CASLAGGSQWNEQFF
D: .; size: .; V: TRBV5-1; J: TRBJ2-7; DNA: TGCGCCAGCAGCTTGTGGGGGACGGAAGCCTACGAGCAGTACTTC; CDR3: CASSLWGTEAYEQYF
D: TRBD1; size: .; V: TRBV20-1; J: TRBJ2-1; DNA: TGCAGTGCTAGAATGGGACAGGAATCGAATGAGCAGTTCTTC; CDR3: CSARMGQESNEQFF
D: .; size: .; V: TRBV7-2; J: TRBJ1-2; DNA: TGTGCCAGCAGCTTAGTTAATTCGCAATCCAACTATGGCTACACCTTC; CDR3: CASSLVNSQSNYGYTF
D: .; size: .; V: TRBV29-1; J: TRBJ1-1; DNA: TGCAGCGTGGGGACACGCATGAACACTGAAGCTTTCTTT; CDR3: CSVGTRMNTEAFF
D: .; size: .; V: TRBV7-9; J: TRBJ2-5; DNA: TGTGCCAGCAGCACCCCAGAGACTAGCCAAGAGACCCAGTACTTC; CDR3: CASSTPETSQETQYF
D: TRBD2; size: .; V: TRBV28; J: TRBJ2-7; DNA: TGTGCCGTTGCCAGCAGCACGGCACTAGCGGGGGTCGAGCAGTACTTC; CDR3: CAVASSTALAGVEQYF
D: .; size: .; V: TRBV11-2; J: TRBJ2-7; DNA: TGTGCCAGCAGCGAAAGACCGGTTACAGGGTCGCACGAGCAGTACTTC; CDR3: CASSERPVTGSHEQYF
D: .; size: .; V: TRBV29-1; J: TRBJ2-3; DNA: TGCAGCGTTGGGAGCCAGGGGCTTGCAGATACGCAGTATTTT; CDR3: CSVGSQGLADTQYF
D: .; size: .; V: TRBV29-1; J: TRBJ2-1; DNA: TGCGGCGTTGCGGGCTCAGTGGAGCAGTTCTTC; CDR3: CGVAGSVEQFF
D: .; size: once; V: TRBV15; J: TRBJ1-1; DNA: TGTGCCACCAGCAGAGATAGGGATGAGGCGAACACTGAAGCTTTCTTT; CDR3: CATSRDRDEANTEAFF
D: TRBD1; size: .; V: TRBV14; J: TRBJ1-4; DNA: TGTGCCAGCAGCCAGATGACAGGGTCGGAGGAAAAACTGTTTTTT; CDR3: CASSQMTGSEEKLFF
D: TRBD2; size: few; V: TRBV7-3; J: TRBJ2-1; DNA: TGTGCCAGCAGCCAGGGACTAGCGACCTACAATGAGCAGTTCTTC; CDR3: CASSQGLATYNEQFF
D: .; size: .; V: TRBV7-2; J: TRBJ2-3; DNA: TGTGCCAGCAGCCGGGACTGGGGATCAGATACGCAGTATTTT; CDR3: CASSRDWGSDTQYF
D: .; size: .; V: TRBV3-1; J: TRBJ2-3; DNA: TGTGCCAGCAGCCATCAGACAGATACGCAGTATTTT; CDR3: CASSHQTDTQYF
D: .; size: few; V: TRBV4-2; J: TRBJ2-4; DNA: TGTGCCAGCAGCCAAGAACTAGACACAAAACCGTACTTC; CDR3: CASSQELDTKPYF
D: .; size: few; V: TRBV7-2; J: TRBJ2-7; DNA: TGTGCCAGCAGCTTAGCGCTCGGAGACATAGGAAACGAGCAGTACTTC; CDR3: CASSLALGDIGNEQYF
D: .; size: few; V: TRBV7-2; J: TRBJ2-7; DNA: TGTGCCAGCAGCTTAAACCAGGTCTCCTACGAGCAGTACTTC; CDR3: CASSLNQVSYEQYF
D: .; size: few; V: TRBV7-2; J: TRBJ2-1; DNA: TGTGCCAGCAGCTTTGTCACTAGCAGGGACAATGAGCAGTTCTTC; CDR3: CASSFVTSRDNEQFF
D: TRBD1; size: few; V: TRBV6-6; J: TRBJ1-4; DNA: TGTGCCAGCAGACGACCGGGACAGAATGAAAAACTGTTTTTT; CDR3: CASRRPGQNEKLFF
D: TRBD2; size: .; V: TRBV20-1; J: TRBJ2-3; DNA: TGCAGTGCTAGTCCCGTAGCGGGGGCGCAGTATTTT; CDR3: CSASPVAGAQYF
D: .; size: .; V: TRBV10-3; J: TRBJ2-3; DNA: TGTGCCATCAGTGTGAACGGAGGAGATACGCAGTATTTT; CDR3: CAISVNGGDTQYF
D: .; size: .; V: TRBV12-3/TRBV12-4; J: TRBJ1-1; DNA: TGTGCCAGCAGTTTTGGGGAAGGTCGCGCTGAAGCTTTCTTT; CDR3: CASSFGEGRAEAFF
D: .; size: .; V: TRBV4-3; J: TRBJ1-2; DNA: TGCGCCAGCAGCCCCCGTGAAAGCCAGGCTTCTACCTATGGCTACACCTTC; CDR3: CASSPRESQASTYGYTF
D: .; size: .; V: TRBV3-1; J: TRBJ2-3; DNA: TGTGCCAGCAGCCAAGATGGGGCCCGAACGACGCAGTATTTT; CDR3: CASSQDGARTTQYF
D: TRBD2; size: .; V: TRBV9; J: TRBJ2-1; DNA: TGTGCCAGCAGCGTAGAGCCTAGCGGGGGGGAAGATGAGCAGTTCTTC; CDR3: CASSVEPSGGEDEQFF
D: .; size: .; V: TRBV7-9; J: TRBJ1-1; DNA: TGTGCCAGCAGCGGACGCACAGGGTATGGCACTGAAGCTTTCTTT; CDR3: CASSGRTGYGTEAFF
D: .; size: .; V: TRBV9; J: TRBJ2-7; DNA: TGTGCCAGCAGCGAAAACGATTGGCATGAGCAGTACTTC; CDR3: CASSENDWHEQYF
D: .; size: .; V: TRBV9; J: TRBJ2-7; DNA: TGTGCCAGCAGCGTAGAGGCGGGCAACTCCTACGAGCAGTACTTC; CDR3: CASSVEAGNSYEQYF
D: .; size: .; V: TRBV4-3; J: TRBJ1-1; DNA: TGCGCCAGCAGCCTAAGGGGCCCGTCCACTGAAGCTTTCTTT; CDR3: CASSLRGPSTEAFF
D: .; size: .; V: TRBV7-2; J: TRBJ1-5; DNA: TGTGCCAGCAGCTGGGAAGGGACGACTGCTTATAGCAATCAGCCCCAGCATTTT; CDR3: CASSWEGTTAYSNQPQHF
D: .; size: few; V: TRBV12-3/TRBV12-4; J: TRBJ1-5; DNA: TGTGCCAGCAGTACCCGACCCCTTGCCAGCAATCAGCCCCAGCATTTT; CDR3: CASSTRPLASNQPQHF
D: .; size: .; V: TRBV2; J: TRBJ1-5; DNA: TGTGCCAGCAGTGAAGATACAGGACGCGATCAGCCCCAGCATTTT; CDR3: CASSEDTGRDQPQHF
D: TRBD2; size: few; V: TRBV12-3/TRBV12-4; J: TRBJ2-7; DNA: TGTGCCAGCAACACTGGGGGGGGTTGGTACGAGCAGTACTTC; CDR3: CASNTGGGWYEQYF
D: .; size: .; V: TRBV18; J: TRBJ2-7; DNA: TGTGCCAGCTCACCATGGGGAGCGCAGTACGAGCAGTACTTC; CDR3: CASSPWGAQYEQYF
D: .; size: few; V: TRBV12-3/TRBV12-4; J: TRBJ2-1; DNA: TGTGCCAGCAGAGGGTCAGGGGGGAGCAATGAGCAGTTCTTC; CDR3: CASRGSGGSNEQFF
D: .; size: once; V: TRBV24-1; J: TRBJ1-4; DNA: TGTGCCACCAGTGATTTGGTTGGGCGGGTGCGTGGTGAAAAACTGTTTTTT; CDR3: CATSDLVGRVRGEKLFF
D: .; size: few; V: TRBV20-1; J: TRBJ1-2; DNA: TGCAGTGCTAGCCGGGCGAGGGGCTATGGCTACACCTTC; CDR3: CSASRARGYGYTF
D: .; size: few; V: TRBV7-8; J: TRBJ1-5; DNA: TGTGCCAGCAGCTATCTCAGGGCCAATCAGCCCCAGCATTTT; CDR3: CASSYLRANQPQHF
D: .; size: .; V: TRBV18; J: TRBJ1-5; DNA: TGTGCCAGCTCACCATCTCCTTATAATCAGCCCCAGCATTTT; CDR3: CASSPSPYNQPQHF
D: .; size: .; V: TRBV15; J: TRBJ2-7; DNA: TGTGCCGCCAGCAGAGATTCAGGGTTGGTACGCAAGCAGTACTTC; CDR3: CAASRDSGLVRKQYF
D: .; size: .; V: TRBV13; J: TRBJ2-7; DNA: TGTGCCAGCAGCTTAGGCCGGGGGGACATGTACGAGCAGTACTTC; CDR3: CASSLGRGDMYEQYF
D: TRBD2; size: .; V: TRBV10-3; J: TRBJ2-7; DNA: TGTGCCATCAGTGAAGGACTAGCGGGGAACCCCTACGAGCAGTACTTC; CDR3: CAISEGLAGNPYEQYF
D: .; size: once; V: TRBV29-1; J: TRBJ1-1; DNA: TGCAGCGTTGAGCCCAGCGGTCAGAACGCTGAAGCTTTCTTT; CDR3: CSVEPSGQNAEAFF
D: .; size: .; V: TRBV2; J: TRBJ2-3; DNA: TGTGCCAGCAGTAACCTGCGTGCGCAGTATTTT; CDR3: CASSNLRAQYF
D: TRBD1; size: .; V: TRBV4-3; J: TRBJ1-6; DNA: TGCGCCAGCAGCCAAAGGGTCCCGGGACAGGGATCTAATTCACCCCTCCACTTT; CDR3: CASSQRVPGQGSNSPLHF
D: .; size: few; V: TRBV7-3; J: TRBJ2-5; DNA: TGTGCCAGCAGCCCCGGGAGCCCAGGAGAGACCCAGTACTTC; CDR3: CASSPGSPGETQYF
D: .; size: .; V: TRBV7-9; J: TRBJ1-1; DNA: TGTGCCAGCAGCTTAGGAGAGCCTGCTTTCTTT; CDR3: CASSLGEPAFF
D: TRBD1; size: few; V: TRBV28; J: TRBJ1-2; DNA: TGTGCCAGCAGCCCCAGTGGGACAGGGTTCGACTATGGCTACACCTTC; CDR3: CASSPSGTGFDYGYTF
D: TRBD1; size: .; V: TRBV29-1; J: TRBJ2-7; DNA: TGCAGCGTCGAGACAGGGGACGCATACGAGCAGTACTTC; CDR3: CSVETGDAYEQYF
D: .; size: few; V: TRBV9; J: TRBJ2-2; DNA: TGTGCCAGCAGCGTAGAAAAGGGGGACACCGGGGAGCTGTTTTTT; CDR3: CASSVEKGDTGELFF
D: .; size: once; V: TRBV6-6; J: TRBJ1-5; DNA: TGTGCCAGCAAGGGGGAGAATCAGCCCCAGCATTTT; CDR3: CASKGENQPQHF